Presented here are 13 T cell receptor beta chains from one specimen sequenced in a study of OX40 agonist ivuxolimab in advanced cancers. Assay: immunoSEQ multiplex PCR; the TCRdb copy retains only in-frame clones and omits some. The sample lists about 100,000 clones, about 91% occurring once. This sample comprised CD4+ or CD8+ T cells sorted from blood, obtained in a trial of the OX40 agonist ivuxolimab. These receptors all come from an adult with an advanced solid tumor such as melanoma, head and neck, liver or kidney cancer.

V gene TRBV6-1 combines with J gene TRBJ1-4; D uncertain. The CDR3 consists of 11 residues. Germline-derived CDR1 and CDR2 are MNHNS and SASEGT. V lost 7 bases to trimming and J lost 6 bases, with 6 bases between them. CDR3 loop: CASKGYEKLFF. CDR3 nucleotides: TGTGCCAGCAAGGGTTATGAAAAACTGTTTTTT.

The chain couples TRBV30 to TRBJ1-6; D is undetermined. This CDR3 spans 13 amino acids. The germline V and J ends were trimmed by 0 bases and 7 bases, with 7 bases remaining between them. Germline V CDR1 and CDR2: GTSNPN, SVGIG (reference sequence). CDR3: CAWSVLANSPLHF. In nucleotides, the CDR3 is TGTGCCTGGAGTGTATTGGCCAATTCACCCCTCCACTTT.

The genes are TRBV6-1 and TRBJ2-1, with TRBD1 as a possible D gene (6 bases). Trimming took off 4 bases at V and 2 bases at J, with 15 bases between the two ends. This CDR3 spans 16 amino acids. Per the germline V gene, CDR1 is MNHNS and CDR2 is SASEGT. The CDR3: CASSGGQGTAYNEQFF. CDR3 nucleotides: TGTGCCAGCAGTGGCGGGCAGGGGACGGCCTACAATGAGCAGTTCTTC.

The CDR3 here is CASRVASRAYNEQFF. The CDR3 nucleotides read TGTGCCAGCAGAGTAGCGAGTAGGGCCTACAATGAGCAGTTCTTC. The chain joins TRBV28 to TRBJ2-1; tentative D call: TRBD2 (5 bases). The CDR3 contains 15 residues. The V and J ends lost 6 bases and 2 bases respectively, with 14 bases between them. Germline values: CDR1 MDHEN, CDR2 SYDVKM.

This chain uses TRBV5-1 with TRBJ2-7; D is unresolved. The CDR3 totals 11 residues. V lost 4 bases and J 0 bases, leaving 2 bases between the germline ends. The germline V gene has CDR1 SGHRS and CDR2 YFSETQ. The CDR3 DNA reads TGCGCCAGCAGCGACTCCTACGAGCAGTACTTC. It specifies CASSDSYEQYF.

The CDR3 region is CASSLALDVDTQYF. DNA of the CDR3: TGCGCCAGCAGCTTGGCGTTAGACGTTGATACGCAGTATTTT. The chain employs TRBV5-1 and TRBJ2-3; no clear D. The CDR3 is 14 residues long. Per germline, CDR1 SGHRS and CDR2 YFSETQ. The ends were cut back, 0 bases at V and 6 bases at J, with 11 bases in the middle.

V gene TRBV30 combines with J gene TRBJ1-5; D remains ambiguous. Looked up from germline, CDR1 is GTSNPN and CDR2 is SVGIG (reference sequence). Between the trimmed V and J ends, which lost 4 bases and 6 bases, there was a span of 13 bases. This CDR3 is built from 13 residues. CDR3 loop: CAWNTEASQPQHF. CDR3 DNA: TGTGCCTGGAATACCGAGGCTTCTCAGCCCCAGCATTTT.

V usage is TRBV4-2 and J usage is TRBJ2-3; the match to TRBD2 covers 8 bases. There are 16 residues in the CDR3. Trimming cost V 0 bases and J 3 bases; bases outside gene matches: 5. CDR1 LGHNA and CDR2 YNFKEQ come from the germline V gene. CDR3 coding DNA: TGTGCCAGCAGCCAAGAAGGCGCGGGGGGTACAGATACGCAGTATTTT. It specifies CASSQEGAGGTDTQYF.

The V and J genes are TRBV7-2 and TRBJ1-6; D is possibly TRBD1 (6 bases). V lost 1 base to trimming and J lost 5 bases, with 6 bases between them. The CDR3 runs to 14 residues. Germline V gene sequence: CDR1 SGHTA, CDR2 FQGNSA. CDR3 in amino acids: CASSLGTDNSPLHF. For the CDR3, the DNA is TGTGCCAGCAGCTTAGGGACAGATAATTCACCCCTCCACTTT.

The rearrangement joins TRBV12-1 to TRBJ1-1. TRBV12-1 counts as a pseudogene. The CDR3 has 15 residues. The CDR3 nucleotides are TGTGCCAGCAGCCCCCAGGGAGAGATGAACACTGAAGCTTTCTTT. Protein: CASSPQGEMNTEAFF.

This clone has only one observation. The V gene is TRBV28, the J gene TRBJ2-2, with D possibly matching TRBD1 (6 bases). Germline CDR1 MDHEN, CDR2 SYDVKM. The CDR3 is 12 amino acids. V lost 6 bases and J 5 bases, leaving 7 bases between the germline ends. The DNA for the CDR3 is TGTGCCAGCAGGCAGGGGACCGGGGAGCTGTTTTTT. It codes for CASRQGTGELFF.

The CDR3 DNA sequence: TGTGCCAGCAGCTTGTACAGGGTAACTGGGGCCAACGTCCTGACTTTC. Translated, it gives CASSLYRVTGANVLTF. This rearrangement joins TRBV5-8 to TRBJ2-6; perhaps TRBD1 as D (6 bases). This CDR3 region has 16 residues. Germline loops: CDR1 SGHTS, CDR2 YDEGEE. V gave up 1 base and J gave up 2 bases, with 10 bases separating them.

This clone came up once. This sequence joins TRBV7-6 and TRBJ2-3, with 8 bases identical to TRBD2. CDR1 and CDR2 from the germline V gene are SGHVS and FNYEAQ. V shed 1 base, J shed 3 bases, and the junction held 6 bases outside the gene matches. The CDR3 loop spans 16 amino acids. CDR3 DNA: TGTGCCAGCAGCTTAGGATCCGGGGGGGATACAGATACGCAGTATTTT. Translation: CASSLGSGGDTDTQYF. Full variable domain (remainder filled in from reference TRBV7-6 and TRBJ2-3): GAGVSQSPRYKVTKRGQDVALRCDPISGHVSLYWYRQALGQGPEFLTYFNYEAQQDKSGLPNDRFSAERPEGSISTLTIQRTEQRDSAMYRCASSLGSGGDTDTQYFGPGTRLTVL.